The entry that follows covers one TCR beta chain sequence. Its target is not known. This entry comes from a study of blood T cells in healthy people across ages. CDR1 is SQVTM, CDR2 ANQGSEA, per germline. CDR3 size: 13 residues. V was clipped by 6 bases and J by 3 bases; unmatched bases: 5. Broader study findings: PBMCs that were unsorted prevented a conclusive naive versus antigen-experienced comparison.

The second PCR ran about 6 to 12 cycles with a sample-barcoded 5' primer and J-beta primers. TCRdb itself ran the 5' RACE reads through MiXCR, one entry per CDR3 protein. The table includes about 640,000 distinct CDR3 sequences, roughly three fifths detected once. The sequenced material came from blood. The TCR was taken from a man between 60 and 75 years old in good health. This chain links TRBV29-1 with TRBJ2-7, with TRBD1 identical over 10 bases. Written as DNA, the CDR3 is TGCAGCGTGGACAGGGGGGCAGGCTACGAGCAGTACTTC. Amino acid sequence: CSVDRGAGYEQYF.